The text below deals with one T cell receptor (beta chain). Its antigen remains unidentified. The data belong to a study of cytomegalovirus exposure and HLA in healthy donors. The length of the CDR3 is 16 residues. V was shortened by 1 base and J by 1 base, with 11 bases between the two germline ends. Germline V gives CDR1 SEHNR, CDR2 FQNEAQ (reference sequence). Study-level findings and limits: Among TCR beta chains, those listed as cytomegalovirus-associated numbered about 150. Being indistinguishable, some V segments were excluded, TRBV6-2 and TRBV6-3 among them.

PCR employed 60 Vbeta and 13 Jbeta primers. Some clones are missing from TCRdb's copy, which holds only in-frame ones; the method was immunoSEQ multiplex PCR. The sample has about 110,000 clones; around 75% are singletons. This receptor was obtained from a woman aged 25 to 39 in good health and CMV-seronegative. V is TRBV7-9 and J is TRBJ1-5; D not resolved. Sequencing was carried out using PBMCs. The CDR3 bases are TGTGCCAGCAGCTTAGGGGCCCCGGGGAGCAATCAGCCCCAGCATTTT. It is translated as CASSLGAPGSNQPQHF.